A selection of T cell receptor beta chains follows, all from one sample in a study of blood T cell repertoires in COVID-19. Generated by immunoSEQ multiplex PCR, the TCRdb table keeps only in-frame clones and is missing some. The sample includes around 100,000 clones, roughly 92% of them seen just once. The sequencing input was peripheral blood. The receptor set was obtained from a woman aged 45-65 years with COVID-19, enrolled during active disease. The CDR3 runs from the conserved cysteine through the conserved F or W. D genes are given only for firm matches. Not every row has a clone size; where given, it reads once, few, many or a size class.

j_call | d_call | clone_size | v_call | cdr3_aa | cdr3_nt
TRBJ2-1 | . | . | TRBV14 | CASSQVSSIQWNEQFF | TGTGCCAGCAGCCAAGTATCGTCTATCCAATGGAATGAGCAGTTCTTC
TRBJ2-2 | . | . | TRBV7-7 | CASSLARGGTGELFF | TGTGCCAGCAGCTTAGCCAGGGGAGGGACCGGGGAGCTGTTTTTT
TRBJ2-3 | . | . | TRBV14 | CASSPRGTDTQYF | TGTGCCAGCAGCCCTCGCGGCACAGATACGCAGTATTTT
TRBJ1-5 | . | . | TRBV28 | CAGAGDTYQPQHF | TGTGCCGGGGCGGGGGACACTTATCAGCCCCAGCATTTT
TRBJ1-4 | . | . | TRBV6-1 | CASSEQGRKLFF | TGTGCCAGCAGTGAGCAGGGTCGGAAACTGTTTTTT
TRBJ1-1 | . | . | TRBV6-5 | CASTPGGFGNTEAFF | TGTGCCAGCACCCCAGGCGGGTTTGGGAACACTGAAGCTTTCTTT
TRBJ1-5 | . | . | TRBV28 | CASSFGRIQNQPQHF | TGTGCCAGCAGCTTCGGGAGGATACAGAATCAGCCCCAGCATTTT
TRBJ2-4 | . | once | TRBV7-8 | CASSPSSGSAKNIQYF | TGTGCCAGCAGCCCCTCTTCGGGGTCGGCCAAAAACATTCAGTACTTC
TRBJ1-5 | . | . | TRBV29-1 | CSVSGVNQPQHF | TGCAGCGTTTCAGGGGTAAATCAGCCCCAGCATTTT
TRBJ2-1 | TRBD2 | once | TRBV27 | CASSPGGGLAYNEQFF | TGTGCCAGCAGTCCCGGGGGGGGGCTAGCCTACAATGAGCAGTTCTTC
TRBJ2-2 | . | . | TRBV7-2 | CASSRPSGGGPGELFF | TGTGCCAGCAGCCGCCCCTCTGGGGGGGGCCCCGGGGAGCTGTTTTTT
TRBJ1-4 | TRBD1 | . | TRBV6-5 | CASSSGTGYELFF | TGTGCCAGCAGTTCCGGGACAGGGTATGAACTGTTTTTT
TRBJ2-6 | TRBD1 | . | TRBV5-4 | CASSRQGDGANVLTF | TGTGCCAGCAGTAGACAGGGGGACGGGGCCAACGTCCTGACTTTC
TRBJ2-3 | . | . | TRBV19 | CASSIGGGADTQYF | TGTGCCAGTAGTATAGGAGGTGGCGCAGATACGCAGTATTTT
TRBJ2-3 | TRBD1 | . | TRBV10-3 | CPIRTRQGSDTQYF | TGTCCCATCAGAACACGACAGGGTTCCGATACGCAGTATTTT
TRBJ2-1 | . | . | TRBV7-2 | CASSTYRTTLSYNEQFF | TGTGCCAGCAGCACTTACAGGACTACCCTCTCCTACAATGAGCAGTTCTTC
TRBJ2-5 | . | few | TRBV14 | CASSPFQGGTQYF | TGTGCCAGCAGCCCATTCCAGGGGGGGACCCAGTACTTC
TRBJ1-3 | . | . | TRBV5-6 | CASSTAAGSPGNTIYF | TGTGCCAGCAGCACCGCGGCGGGAAGTCCTGGAAACACCATATATTTT